Listed here are 27 T cell receptor beta chains from one sample, sequenced in a study of CD8 T cells in ankylosing spondylitis. TCRdb called the 5' RACE reads again in MiXCR, with one record for every CDR3 protein. Of approximately 200,000 distinct CDR3 sequences detected, under 15% appear once; the ten largest clones hold 8% to 13%. Sequenced: blood, either unsorted or a sorted T cell fraction (not recorded which). Receptor source: a female donor with ankylosing spondylitis or in good health (not recorded which).

The chain has TRBV6-1 and TRBJ2-6; tentative D call: TRBD1 (6 bases). Trimming pared 6 bases from V and 2 bases from J, leaving 11 bases between. The CDR3 extends over 15 amino acids. Germline values: CDR1 MNHNS, CDR2 SASEGT. Written as DNA, the CDR3 is TGTGCCAGCAGATCTGAGGGGGCTGGGGCCAACGTCCTGACTTTC. It translates to CASRSEGAGANVLTF.

This clonotype was found a few times. The genes are TRBV18 and TRBJ1-6, with no clear D. CDR1 is KGHSH, CDR2 LQKENI, per germline. V lost 5 bases and J lost 6, with 11 bases in between. CDR3 length: 14 residues. The CDR3 loop reads CASSIDGSNSPLHF. CDR3 nucleotides: TGTGCCAGCTCAATTGACGGGAGTAATTCACCCCTCCACTTT.

In this sample, this clonotype turned up many times. The J gene is TRBJ2-3, the V gene TRBV6-1; D possibly corresponds to TRBD2 (6 bases). Germline CDR1 MNHNS, CDR2 SASEGT. CDR3 length: 14 residues. V dropped 7 bases and J dropped 0 bases, with 11 bases sitting between them. For the CDR3, the DNA is TGTGCCAGCACCTCCGGGGGAAGCACAGATACGCAGTATTTT. Translation gives CASTSGGSTDTQYF.

This chain links TRBV5-1 with TRBJ1-1, with D possibly TRBD1 on 5 matching bases. The CDR3 runs 13 residues. The germline V gene encodes CDR1 SGHRS and CDR2 YFSETQ. Between the trimmed V and J ends, which lost 6 bases and 1 base, there was a span of 10 bases. For the CDR3, the DNA is TGCGCCAGCAAACCGACAGAGAACACTGAAGCTTTCTTT. Its translation: CASKPTENTEAFF.

The rearrangement joins TRBV5-1 to TRBJ2-3; 9 bases map to TRBD2. The V gene's germline CDR1 is SGHRS and CDR2 YFSETQ. V shed 5 bases and J 9 bases; nucleotides not matched to a gene: 7. This CDR3 region has 13 residues. For the CDR3, the DNA is TGCGCCAGCAGTCCGAGCGGGAGGCAAACGCAGTATTTT. Translated, it gives CASSPSGRQTQYF.

Ten or more counts support this clonotype. This rearrangement joins TRBV12-3 or TRBV12-4 to TRBJ1-2; 7 bases map to TRBD1. This CDR3 region has 14 residues. The V gene end was trimmed by 7 bases and the J gene end by 3 bases; junction bases not matched to a gene: 8. The CDR3 nucleotides are TGTGCCAGCACCCCCCACGGGACAGACTATGGCTACACCTTC. Encoded protein: CASTPHGTDYGYTF.

This clonotype was counted many times. The genes are TRBV7-8 and TRBJ2-5; 12 nucleotides line up with TRBD2. CDR1 is SGHVS and CDR2 is FQNEAQ in the germline V gene. V shed 5 bases, J shed 1 base, and the junction held 11 bases outside the gene matches. This CDR3 comprises 18 residues. This CDR3 is CASSISGLLAGGQETQYF. The CDR3 DNA follows: TGTGCCAGCAGCATTAGTGGCCTACTAGCGGGAGGCCAAGAGACCCAGTACTTC.

Ten or more counts support this clonotype. The chain employs TRBV25-1 and TRBJ2-2; the D gene is possibly TRBD1 (6 bases). In germline, CDR1 is MGHDK, CDR2 SYGVNS. The CDR3 sequence is 15 residues long. V shed 5 bases and J shed 0 bases, with 10 bases lying between them. For the CDR3, the DNA is TGTGCCAGCAGTCCTCGGACAGCGAACACCGGGGAGCTGTTTTTT. The encoded protein is CASSPRTANTGELFF.

This clonotype was detected many times. This chain joins TRBV20-1 and TRBJ2-7; no reliable D call. Germline CDR1 reads DFQATT; CDR2 reads SNEGSKA (reference sequence). V was shortened by 3 bases and J by 0 bases, with 12 bases between the two germline ends. CDR3 length equals 14 residues. The CDR3 bases are TGCAGTGCTAGTGCGGAGATCAGCTCCTACGAGCAGTACTTC. It specifies CSASAEISSYEQYF.

This clonotype was seen at least ten times. The J gene is TRBJ1-1, the V gene TRBV6-2 or TRBV6-3, with D possibly being TRBD1 (5 bases). The CDR3 extends over 12 amino acids. V was pared by 4 bases and J by 5 bases, with 8 bases between. CDR1 and CDR2 (germline): MNHEY, SVGEGT. The CDR3 loop reads CASSSGLTEAFF. In DNA, the CDR3 is TGTGCCAGCAGTTCAGGGTTAACTGAAGCTTTCTTT.

As DNA, the CDR3 is TGCGCCAGCAGCTTCATTTCGGACAGGGTTGATGAGCAGTATTTT. Its translation: CASSFISDRVDEQYF. This chain uses TRBV5-1 with TRBJ2-3, with 8 bases matching TRBD1. Unmatched junction bases numbered 13, after V lost 2 bases and J lost 11 bases. The CDR3 has 15 residues. The germline CDR1 and CDR2 sequences are SGHRS and YFSETQ.

On this clonotype itself: A single base separates this from a much larger clone, so it may be a read error. The chain recombines TRBV6-2 or TRBV6-3 with TRBJ2-1; 7 bases are a match to TRBD2. CDR1 and CDR2 (germline): MNHEY, SVGEGT. V lost 8 bases, J lost 11 bases, and 12 bases stayed unmatched. The length of the CDR3 is 13 residues. The CDR3 here is CASSRGEAGKQFF. CDR3 DNA: TGTGCCAGCTCCCGAGGGGAAGCGGGGAAGCAGTTCTTC.

The V gene is TRBV7-9, the J gene TRBJ1-2; tentatively, D is TRBD1 (5 bases). Per the germline V gene, CDR1 is SEHNR and CDR2 is FQNEAQ (reference sequence). V lost 1 base and J 2 bases, leaving 8 bases between the germline ends. This CDR3 has 14 amino acids. Here the CDR3 DNA reads TGTGCCAGCAGCTTAGATGGGGCCAACTATGGCTACACCTTC. It encodes CASSLDGANYGYTF.

Only a few counts were recorded for this clonotype. This chain links TRBV13 with TRBJ2-1; 12 bases align to TRBD1. Trimming cost V 5 bases and J 7 bases; bases outside gene matches: 6. Germline CDR1 and CDR2: PRHDT and FYEKMQ (reference sequence). The CDR3 extends over 15 amino acids. CDR3 bases: TGTGCCAGCAGCCAGGGACAGGGGGCGTGGAATGAGCAGTTCTTC. This codes for CASSQGQGAWNEQFF.

The rearrangement joins TRBV19 to TRBJ2-2, with 9 nucleotides matching TRBD2. Germline CDR1 and CDR2: LNHDA and SQIVND (reference sequence). The CDR3 spans 18 residues. After removal of 9 bases from V and 0 bases from J, the junction contained 14 bases not matched to a gene. The CDR3 nucleotides read TGTGCCAGCCGACAAAGACTAGCGGCACAGTCGAACACCGGGGAGCTGTTTTTT. Its protein is CASRQRLAAQSNTGELFF. The complete variable domain, with remaining parts taken from reference TRBV19 and TRBJ2-2, reads DGGITQSPKYLFRKEGQNVTLSCEQNLNHDAMYWYRQDPGQGLRLIYYSQIVNDFQKGDIAEGYSVSREKKESFPLTVTSAQKNPTAFYLCASRQRLAAQSNTGELFFGEGSRLTVL.

In its sample, this clonotype was seen a few times. The chain joins TRBV13 to TRBJ2-7; 7 bases match TRBD1. This CDR3 comprises 14 residues. Trimming removed 6 bases from V and 3 bases from J; junction bases left unmatched: 8. Germline values: CDR1 PRHDT, CDR2 FYEKMQ (reference sequence). The CDR3 spells CASRTGTDFYEQYF. The CDR3 DNA reads as TGTGCCAGCAGGACCGGGACAGACTTCTACGAGCAGTACTTC.

This clonotype was observed a few times. V is TRBV5-1 and J is TRBJ1-4; TRBD1 is a possible D gene (5 bases). CDR1 and CDR2 (germline): SGHRS, YFSETQ. V was pared by 4 bases and J by 4 bases, with 11 bases between. This CDR3 contains 14 residues. DNA for the CDR3: TGCGCCAGCAGCCCGGACACGGTTAATGAAAAACTGTTTTTT. Amino acids: CASSPDTVNEKLFF.

The J gene is TRBJ2-3, the V gene TRBV4-2; the D gene is possibly TRBD2 (6 bases). The germline V gene has CDR1 LGHNA and CDR2 YNFKEQ. The V end was cut by 4 bases, the J end by 5 bases, with 19 bases between. The CDR3 runs 16 residues. CDR3 nucleotide sequence: TGTGCCAGCAGCCGGACACTAGCCTCATCAAGAGATACGCAGTATTTT. The encoded protein is CASSRTLASSRDTQYF.

The sample holds many counts of this clonotype. This sequence joins TRBV4-1 and TRBJ2-6; D is unresolved. Germline loops: CDR1 MGHRA, CDR2 YSYEKL. V was shortened by 0 bases and J by 0 bases, with 3 bases between the two germline ends. CDR3 length: 15 amino acids. CDR3 loop: CASSQEGSGANVLTF. Here the CDR3 DNA reads TGCGCCAGCAGCCAAGAGGGCTCTGGGGCCAACGTCCTGACTTTC.

In this sample, this clonotype turned up many times. This chain connects TRBV27 to TRBJ2-7, with D perhaps given as TRBD1 or TRBD2 (5 bases each). Germline values: CDR1 MNHEY, CDR2 SMNVEV (reference sequence). The CDR3 sequence is 14 residues long. Trimming removed 5 bases at V and 2 bases at J, with 13 bases between. CDR3 bases: TGTGCCAGCAGTGATCCGGGACGTACCTACGAGCAGTACTTC. Encoded protein: CASSDPGRTYEQYF.

This clonotype was seen many times. This chain links TRBV7-2 with TRBJ2-3; D perhaps matches TRBD2 (6 bases). V was shortened by 5 bases and J by 4 bases, with 16 bases between the two germline ends. CDR1 is SGHTA and CDR2 is FQGNSA in the germline V gene. The CDR3 covers 15 residues. CDR3 loop: CASSTTSARADTQYF. Here the CDR3 DNA reads TGTGCCAGCAGCACGACTAGTGCGCGGGCAGATACGCAGTATTTT.

Ten or more counts support this clonotype. This chain joins TRBV4-3 and TRBJ2-7, with TRBD2 identical over 7 bases. The CDR3 is 16 amino acids. Trimming at V came to 0 bases and at J to 0 bases, leaving 5 bases not matched to a gene. CDR1 is LGHNA and CDR2 is YSLEER in the germline V gene. The chain's CDR3 is CASSQDYSGASYEQYF. Written as DNA, the CDR3 is TGCGCCAGCAGCCAAGATTACAGCGGGGCCTCCTACGAGCAGTACTTC.

The chain is built from TRBV14 and TRBJ2-1; 8 bases agree with TRBD2. This CDR3 comprises 16 residues. The germline V gene encodes CDR1 SGHDN and CDR2 FVKESK. The V gene end was trimmed by 1 base and the J gene end by 1 base; junction bases not matched to a gene: 3. The CDR3 nucleotides read TGTGCCAGCAGCCAAGTCGGGAGGGGGTCCTACAATGAGCAGTTCTTC. The encoded protein is CASSQVGRGSYNEQFF.

Ten or more counts support this clonotype. The chain combines TRBV29-1 with TRBJ2-7; tentative D call: TRBD1 (6 bases). Germline V gene sequence: CDR1 SQVTM, CDR2 ANQGSEA. Between the trimmed V and J ends, which lost 4 bases and 0 bases, there was a span of 10 bases. The CDR3 has 13 amino acids. CDR3 loop: CSVGAGASYEQYF. In DNA, the CDR3 is TGCAGCGTTGGGGCAGGGGCCTCCTACGAGCAGTACTTC.

The V call is TRBV19, the J call TRBJ1-5; no clear D gene. This CDR3 is 13 amino acids long. Trimming left V 5 bases short and J 4 bases short, with 9 bases between. Looked up from germline, CDR1 is LNHDA and CDR2 is SQIVND (reference sequence). The CDR3, as DNA: TGTGCCAGTAGTCGCTGGCGGAATCAGCCCCAGCATTTT. This encodes CASSRWRNQPQHF.

Notes on this clonotype: A junction end diverges from the germline sequence, so it may reflect a read error. This sequence joins TRBV5-1 and TRBJ2-2; 7 nucleotides line up with TRBD1. This CDR3 contains 15 residues. The germline V gene encodes CDR1 SGHRS and CDR2 YFSETQ. CDR3 nucleotides: TGCGCCGGCAGCCCAGACAGGGTGGAGACCGGGGAGCTGTTTTTT. Residues: CAGSPDRVETGELFF.

This clonotype was recorded at least ten times. V gene TRBV7-2 combines with J gene TRBJ2-1; D unclear. The CDR3 is made up of 12 amino acids. The germline V gene encodes CDR1 SGHTA and CDR2 FQGNSA. V dropped 5 bases and J dropped 10 bases, with 12 bases sitting between them. The CDR3 coding sequence is TGTGCCAGCAGCCACAGTATTCTCGAGCAGTTCTTC. Encoded protein: CASSHSILEQFF.